Listed below are T cell receptor beta chains from one sample, sequenced in a study of identifying expanded T cells in peripheral blood. Here immunoSEQ multiplex PCR was the method, and the copy in TCRdb shows in-frame clones only, minus some. This sample has approximately 100,000 clones; almost 90% occur once, and the top ten carry 3.9%. Source material: blood. All receptors come from a person aged 18-70 years in good health. Both conserved end residues are part of each CDR3. D genes are given only for firm matches. Clone size appears in some rows only: once, few, many, or a class for an expanded clone.

v_call,clone_size,d_call,j_call,cdr3_nt,cdr3_aa
TRBV6-6,once,NA,TRBJ1-1,TGTGCCAGCACCCGAGGTAGGGTTTCCACTGAAGCTTTCTTT,CASTRGRVSTEAFF
TRBV7-2,NA,NA,TRBJ1-5,TGTGCCAGCAGCTTACAAGGCAGCTACAATCAGCCCCAGCATTTT,CASSLQGSYNQPQHF
TRBV10-2,NA,NA,TRBJ2-1,TGCGCCAGCAGTGAGTCTACCAATGAGCAGTTCTTC,CASSESTNEQFF
TRBV30,NA,NA,TRBJ2-2,TGTGCCTGGAGTCCTCTAGGTGACGGGGAGCTGTTTTTT,CAWSPLGDGELFF
TRBV4-1,NA,NA,TRBJ2-7,TGCGCCAGCAGCCAATGGGAGAGAAAATCCTACGAGCAGTACTTC,CASSQWERKSYEQYF
TRBV15,NA,TRBD2,TRBJ2-1,TGTGCCACCAGCAAGAACCGGGGGGACTACAATGAGCAGTTCTTC,CATSKNRGDYNEQFF
TRBV5-1,NA,TRBD2,TRBJ2-1,TGCGCCAGCAGCTTGGGACTAGCGGGGGGGTATGCCTACAATGAGCAGTTCTTC,CASSLGLAGGYAYNEQFF
TRBV9,NA,TRBD1,TRBJ2-2,TGTGCCAGCAGCTCGACGGGACAGACAACCGGGGAGCTGTTTTTT,CASSSTGQTTGELFF
TRBV28,NA,TRBD1,TRBJ1-2,TGTGCCAGCACCCTGGGACAGAACTATGGCTACACCTTC,CASTLGQNYGYTF
TRBV6-6,NA,NA,TRBJ1-1,TGTGCCAGCAGTCCCCAAGGCACTGAAGCTTTCTTT,CASSPQGTEAFF
TRBV2,NA,NA,TRBJ1-5,TGTGCCAGCAGTCGAGACCCTAATAGCAATCAGCCCCAGCATTTT,CASSRDPNSNQPQHF
TRBV4-2,few,NA,TRBJ1-2,TGTGCCAGCAGCCCGACTTCAGCAATGAACTATGGCTACACCTTC,CASSPTSAMNYGYTF
TRBV5-4,NA,NA,TRBJ2-7,TGTGCCAGCAGCGCGGACAGTTACGAGCAGTACTTC,CASSADSYEQYF
TRBV6-5,NA,TRBD1,TRBJ2-1,TGTGCCAGCAGTTCTCGACAGGGGGCCTACAATGAGCAGTTCTTC,CASSSRQGAYNEQFF
TRBV10-3,NA,TRBD1,TRBJ2-2,TGTGCCATCAGTGAGTCCCCCGTGACAGGGTATAGCACCGGGGAGCTGTTTTTT,CAISESPVTGYSTGELFF
TRBV7-3,NA,NA,TRBJ2-1,TGTGCCAGCAGCTTAAACCTCTGGCCCATCGATACCTACAATGAGCAGTTCTTC,CASSLNLWPIDTYNEQFF
TRBV6-6,NA,NA,TRBJ1-1,TGTGCCAGCAGCTCCTTAATAACCACTGAAGCTTTCTTT,CASSSLITTEAFF
TRBV5-1,NA,NA,TRBJ1-2,TGCGCCAGCAGCTTGGAGTTTAGTGAGGGCTATGGCTACACCTTC,CASSLEFSEGYGYTF
TRBV6-4,NA,NA,TRBJ2-3,TGTGCCAGCAGTGCAGATTACTCCTATCCGCAGTATTTT,CASSADYSYPQYF
TRBV30,NA,NA,TRBJ2-3,TGTGCCTGGAGTGTACTAAAGCTCTCCAGCACAGATACGCAGTATTTT,CAWSVLKLSSTDTQYF
TRBV7-2,NA,TRBD1,TRBJ1-3,TGTGCCAGCAGCAACAACAGGGGGGATTATGGAAACACCATATATTTT,CASSNNRGDYGNTIYF
TRBV6-1,few,TRBD2,TRBJ2-1,TGTGCCAGCAGTGAAGCTAGCGGGGGGGCCTACAATGAGCAGTTCTTC,CASSEASGGAYNEQFF
TRBV28,NA,NA,TRBJ1-3,TGTGCCAGCAGTCTCAGGGGAGGTGGTAACACCATATATTTT,CASSLRGGGNTIYF
TRBV6-1,once,TRBD2,TRBJ2-1,TGTGCCAGCAGCCTCGGGGGGAGGGTGTACAATGAGCAGTTCTTC,CASSLGGRVYNEQFF
TRBV7-8,NA,TRBD1,TRBJ2-2,TGTGCCAGCAGCCGTACAGGGGGCACCGGGGAGCTGTTTTTT,CASSRTGGTGELFF
TRBV7-3,NA,NA,TRBJ2-3,TGTGCCAGCAGCTTAGGGACCACAGATACGCAGTATTTT,CASSLGTTDTQYF
TRBV19,NA,NA,TRBJ2-7,TGTGCCAGTAGTCCGGGGCAGGGATACGCCTACGAGCAGTACTTC,CASSPGQGYAYEQYF
TRBV19,once,TRBD1,TRBJ1-1,TGTGCCAGTAGTATTGGACAGGGAGACACTGAAGCTTTCTTT,CASSIGQGDTEAFF
TRBV27,once,TRBD1,TRBJ1-1,TGTGCCAGCAGTCAACAGGGGAATGCTGAAGCTTTCTTT,CASSQQGNAEAFF
TRBV5-4,NA,NA,TRBJ2-5,TGTGCCAGCAGCTACCCTCCTCAAGAGACCCAGTACTTC,CASSYPPQETQYF
TRBV2,NA,NA,TRBJ2-7,TGTGCCAGCAGTGGTTCTTGGGACGAGCAGTACTTC,CASSGSWDEQYF
TRBV27,once,TRBD1,TRBJ2-1,TGTGCCAGCAGTCAAGGGACAGGGTCCTACAATGAGCAGTTCTTC,CASSQGTGSYNEQFF
TRBV16,NA,NA,TRBJ2-7,TGTGCCAGCAGCCAATACGGCAGGGAGGCGCAGTACTTC,CASSQYGREAQYF
TRBV6-1,NA,NA,TRBJ2-3,TGTGCCAGCAGTGAAGGACAGGGCACAGATACGCAGTATTTT,CASSEGQGTDTQYF
TRBV30,NA,NA,TRBJ2-7,TGTGCCTGGAGTTGGACAGGCTCAGGAGGGGGGCAGTACTTC,CAWSWTGSGGGQYF
TRBV28,once,NA,TRBJ1-1,TGTGCCAGCAGTTTACCCGGGAACACTGAAGCTTTCTTT,CASSLPGNTEAFF
TRBV7-6,few,NA,TRBJ2-2,TGTGCCAGCAGCTCCTCGACGGAGACCGGGGAGCTGTTTTTT,CASSSSTETGELFF
TRBV7-8,NA,NA,TRBJ2-1,TGTGCCAGCAGCCTCGACAATGAGCAGTTCTTC,CASSLDNEQFF
TRBV5-1,NA,NA,TRBJ1-4,TGCGCCAGCAGCTTGGACATTTGGGCAACTAATGAAAAACTGTTTTTT,CASSLDIWATNEKLFF
TRBV6-1,NA,TRBD1,TRBJ2-1,TGTGCCAGCAAAAGGGACAGCCCCGTCAATGAGCAGTTCTTC,CASKRDSPVNEQFF
TRBV27,NA,NA,TRBJ2-7,TGTGCCAGCAGCGCCCGTGGGCCTTACGAGCAGTACTTC,CASSARGPYEQYF
TRBV5-1,NA,NA,TRBJ1-4,TGCGCCAGCAGGGCTCAGGGCTCTAATGAAAAACTGTTTTTT,CASRAQGSNEKLFF
TRBV5-1,NA,NA,TRBJ1-2,TGCGCCAGCAGCTTGGGGGGCATCTATGGCTACACCTTC,CASSLGGIYGYTF
TRBV5-6,NA,TRBD1,TRBJ1-1,TGTGCCAGCACCTGGTGGGACAGGCTCACTGAAGCTTTCTTT,CASTWWDRLTEAFF
TRBV2,NA,NA,TRBJ1-5,TGTGCCAGCAGTTTCGGGGATAGCAATCAGCCCCAGCATTTT,CASSFGDSNQPQHF
TRBV4-1,NA,NA,TRBJ1-6,TGCGCCAGCAGCCATGACAGGCGGGCCCTCCACTTT,CASSHDRRALHF
TRBV9,NA,TRBD2,TRBJ2-7,TGTGCCAGCACCCTGCGGGAGGCAACCTACGAGCAGTACTTC,CASTLREATYEQYF
TRBV28,NA,TRBD1,TRBJ2-7,TGTGCCAGCCTCCGACAGGGCCTCTCCTACGAGCAGTACTTC,CASLRQGLSYEQYF
TRBV5-4,NA,NA,TRBJ2-7,TGTGCCAGCAGCTTTGACTCCGCATCCTACGAGCAGTACTTC,CASSFDSASYEQYF
TRBV28,NA,NA,TRBJ2-1,TGTGCCAGCAGTCCCCAGTACAATGAGCAGTTCTTC,CASSPQYNEQFF
TRBV2,NA,NA,TRBJ2-7,TGTGCCAGCAGCAACCTCGGCACAGGTTCTAGCTCCTACGAGCAGTACTTC,CASSNLGTGSSSYEQYF
TRBV7-2,NA,NA,TRBJ2-1,TGTGCCAGCAGCTTCATTACTGGCGAGCAGTTCTTC,CASSFITGEQFF